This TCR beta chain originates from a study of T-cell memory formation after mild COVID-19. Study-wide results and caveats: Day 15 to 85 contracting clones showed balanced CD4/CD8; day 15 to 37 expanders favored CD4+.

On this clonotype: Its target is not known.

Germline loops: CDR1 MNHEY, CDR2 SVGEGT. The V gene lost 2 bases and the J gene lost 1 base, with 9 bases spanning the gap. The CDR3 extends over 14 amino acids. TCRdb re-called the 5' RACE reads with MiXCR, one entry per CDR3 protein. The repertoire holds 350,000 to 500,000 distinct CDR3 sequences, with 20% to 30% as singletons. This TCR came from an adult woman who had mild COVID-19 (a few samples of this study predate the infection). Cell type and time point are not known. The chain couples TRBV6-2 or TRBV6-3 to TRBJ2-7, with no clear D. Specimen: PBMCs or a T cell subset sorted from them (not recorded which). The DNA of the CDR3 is TGTGCCAGCAGTTACCCAGCAAGGTCCTACGAGCAGTACTTC. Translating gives CASSYPARSYEQYF.